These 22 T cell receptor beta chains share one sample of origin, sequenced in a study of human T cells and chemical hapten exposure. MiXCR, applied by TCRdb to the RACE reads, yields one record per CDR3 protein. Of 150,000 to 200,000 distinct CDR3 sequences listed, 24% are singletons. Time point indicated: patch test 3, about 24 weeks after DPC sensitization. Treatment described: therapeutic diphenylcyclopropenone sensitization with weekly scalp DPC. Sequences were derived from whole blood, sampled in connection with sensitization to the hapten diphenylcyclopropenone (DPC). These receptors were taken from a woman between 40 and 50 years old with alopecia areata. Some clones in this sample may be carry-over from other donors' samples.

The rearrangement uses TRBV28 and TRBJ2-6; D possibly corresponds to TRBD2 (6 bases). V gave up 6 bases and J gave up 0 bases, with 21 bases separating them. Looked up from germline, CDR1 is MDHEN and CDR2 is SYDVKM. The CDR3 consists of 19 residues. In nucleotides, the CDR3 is TGTGCCAGCAGCCCGAGACTGGGTCGGGAGCCCTCTGGGGCCAACGTCCTGACTTTC. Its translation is CASSPRLGREPSGANVLTF.

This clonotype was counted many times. The CDR3 sequence is CASSQEIHSASYGYTF. DNA for the CDR3: TGTGCCAGCAGCCAAGAAATACATTCCGCGAGCTATGGCTACACCTTC. The chain has TRBV4-2 and TRBJ1-2; D is uncertain. With 0 bases removed from V and 4 bases from J, the gap between germline ends came to 15 bases. The CDR3 sequence is 16 residues long. Germline lookup yields CDR1 LGHNA and CDR2 YNFKEQ.

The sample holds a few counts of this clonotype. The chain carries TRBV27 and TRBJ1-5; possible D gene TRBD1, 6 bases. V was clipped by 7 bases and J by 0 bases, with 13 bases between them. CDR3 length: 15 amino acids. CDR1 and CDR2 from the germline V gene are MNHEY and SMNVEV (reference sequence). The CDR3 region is CASNIQGYSNQPQHF. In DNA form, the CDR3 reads TGTGCCAGCAATATACAGGGATATAGCAATCAGCCCCAGCATTTT.

The CDR3 nucleotides read TGTGCCAGCAGTGAATACCGAACCTACGAGCAGTACTTC. Its protein product is CASSEYRTYEQYF. The chain carries TRBV2 and TRBJ2-7; D uncertain. The germline V gene encodes CDR1 SNHLY and CDR2 FYNNEI. Trimming cost V 2 bases and J 2 bases, with 7 bases left between them. The CDR3 sequence is 13 residues long. Drawing the rest from reference TRBV2 and TRBJ2-7, the complete variable domain is EPEVTQTPSHQVTQMGQEVILRCVPISNHLYFYWYRQILGQKVEFLVSFYNNEISEKSEIFDDQFSVERPDGSNFTLKIRSTKLEDSAMYFCASSEYRTYEQYFGPGTRLTVT.

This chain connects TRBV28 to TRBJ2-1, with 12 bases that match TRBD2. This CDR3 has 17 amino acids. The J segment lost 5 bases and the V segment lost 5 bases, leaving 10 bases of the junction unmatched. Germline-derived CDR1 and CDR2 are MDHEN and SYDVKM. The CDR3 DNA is TGTGCCAGCAGTCCCTGGACTAGCGGGGATGGGGACAATGAGCAGTTCTTC. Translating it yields CASSPWTSGDGDNEQFF.

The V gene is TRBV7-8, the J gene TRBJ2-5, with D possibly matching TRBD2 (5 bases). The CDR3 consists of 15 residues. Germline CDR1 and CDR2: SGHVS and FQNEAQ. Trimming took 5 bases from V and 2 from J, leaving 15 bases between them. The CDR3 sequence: CASSTGSDNQETQYF. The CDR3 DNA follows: TGTGCCAGCAGCACGGGATCAGACAATCAAGAGACCCAGTACTTC.

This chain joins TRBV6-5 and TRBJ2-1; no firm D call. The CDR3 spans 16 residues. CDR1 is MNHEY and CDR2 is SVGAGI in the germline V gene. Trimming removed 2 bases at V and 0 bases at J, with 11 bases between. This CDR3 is CASSYVAQSSYNEQFF. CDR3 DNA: TGTGCCAGCAGTTACGTGGCCCAGAGCTCCTACAATGAGCAGTTCTTC.

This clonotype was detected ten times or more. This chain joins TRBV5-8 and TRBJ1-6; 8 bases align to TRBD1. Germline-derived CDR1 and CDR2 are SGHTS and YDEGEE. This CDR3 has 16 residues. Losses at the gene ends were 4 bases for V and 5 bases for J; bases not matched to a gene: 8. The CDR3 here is CASSRDWTGNNSPLHF. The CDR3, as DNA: TGTGCCAGCAGCCGCGACTGGACAGGGAATAATTCACCCCTCCACTTT.

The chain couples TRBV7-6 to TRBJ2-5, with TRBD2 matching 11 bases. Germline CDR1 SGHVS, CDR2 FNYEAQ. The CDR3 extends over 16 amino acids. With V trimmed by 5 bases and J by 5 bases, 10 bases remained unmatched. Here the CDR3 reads CASSARTSGLTETQYF. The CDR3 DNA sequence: TGTGCCAGCAGCGCAAGGACTAGCGGGCTGACGGAGACCCAGTACTTC.

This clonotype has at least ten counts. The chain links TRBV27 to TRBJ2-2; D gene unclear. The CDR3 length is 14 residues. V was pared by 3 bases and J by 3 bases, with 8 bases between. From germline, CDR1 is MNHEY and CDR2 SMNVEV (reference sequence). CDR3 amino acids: CASSLLPDTGELFF. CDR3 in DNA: TGTGCCAGCAGTTTGCTTCCCGACACCGGGGAGCTGTTTTTT.

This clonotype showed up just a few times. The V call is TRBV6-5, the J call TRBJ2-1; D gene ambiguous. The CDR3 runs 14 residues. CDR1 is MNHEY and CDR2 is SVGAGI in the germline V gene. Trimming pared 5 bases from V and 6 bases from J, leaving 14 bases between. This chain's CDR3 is CASSAQQSRNEQFF. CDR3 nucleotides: TGTGCCAGCAGTGCCCAACAATCCCGCAATGAGCAGTTCTTC.

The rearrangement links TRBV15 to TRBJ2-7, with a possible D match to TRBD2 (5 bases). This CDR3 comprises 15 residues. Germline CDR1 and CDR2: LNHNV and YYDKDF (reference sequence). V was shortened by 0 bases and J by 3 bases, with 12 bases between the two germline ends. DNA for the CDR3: TGTGCCACCAGCAGAGATCCGGGATCGGGCTACGAGCAGTACTTC. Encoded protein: CATSRDPGSGYEQYF.

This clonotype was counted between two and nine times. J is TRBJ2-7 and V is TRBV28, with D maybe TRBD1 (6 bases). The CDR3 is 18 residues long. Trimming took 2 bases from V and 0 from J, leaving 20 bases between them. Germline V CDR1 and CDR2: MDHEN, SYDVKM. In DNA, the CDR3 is TGTGCCAGCAGTTTAGGTAACAGGGTTTTGTCAAGCTCCTACGAGCAGTACTTC. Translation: CASSLGNRVLSSSYEQYF.

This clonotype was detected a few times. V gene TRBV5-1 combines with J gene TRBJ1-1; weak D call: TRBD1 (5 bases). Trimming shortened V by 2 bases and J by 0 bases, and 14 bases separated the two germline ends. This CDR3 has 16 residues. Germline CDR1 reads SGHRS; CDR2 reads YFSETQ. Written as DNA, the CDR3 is TGCGCCAGCAGCTTCGGGGGAAGCTGGATGAACACTGAAGCTTTCTTT. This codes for CASSFGGSWMNTEAFF.

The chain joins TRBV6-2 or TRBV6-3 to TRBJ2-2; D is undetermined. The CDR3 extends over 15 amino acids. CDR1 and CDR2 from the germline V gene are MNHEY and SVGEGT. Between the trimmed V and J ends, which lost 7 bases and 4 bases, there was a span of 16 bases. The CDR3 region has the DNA TGTGCCAGCACCACTAAGGTGGATAGCACCGGGGAGCTGTTTTTT. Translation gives CASTTKVDSTGELFF.

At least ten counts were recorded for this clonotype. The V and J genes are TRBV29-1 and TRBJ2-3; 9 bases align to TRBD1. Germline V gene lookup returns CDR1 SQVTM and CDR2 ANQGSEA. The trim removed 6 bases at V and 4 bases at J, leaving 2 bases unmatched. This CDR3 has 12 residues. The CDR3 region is CSVDRGADTQYF. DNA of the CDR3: TGCAGCGTCGACAGGGGGGCAGATACGCAGTATTTT.

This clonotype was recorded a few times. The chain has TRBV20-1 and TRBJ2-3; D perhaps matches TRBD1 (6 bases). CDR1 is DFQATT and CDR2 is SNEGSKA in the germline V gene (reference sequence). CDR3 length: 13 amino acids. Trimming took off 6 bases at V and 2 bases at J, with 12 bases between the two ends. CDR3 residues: CSAQDSSTDTQYF. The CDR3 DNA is TGCAGTGCCCAGGACAGCTCCACAGATACGCAGTATTTT.

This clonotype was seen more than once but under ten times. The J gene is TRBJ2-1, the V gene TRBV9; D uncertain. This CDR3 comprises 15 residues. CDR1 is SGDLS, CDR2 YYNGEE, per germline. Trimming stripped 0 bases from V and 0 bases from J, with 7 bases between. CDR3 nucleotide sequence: TGTGCCAGCAGCGTAGCCACCAGCTCCTACAATGAGCAGTTCTTC. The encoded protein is CASSVATSSYNEQFF.

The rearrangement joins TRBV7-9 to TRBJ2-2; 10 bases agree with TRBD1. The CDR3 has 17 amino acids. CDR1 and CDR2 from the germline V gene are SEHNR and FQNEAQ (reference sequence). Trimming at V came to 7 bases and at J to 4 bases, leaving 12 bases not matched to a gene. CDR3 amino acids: CASTPPLDRGGTGELFF. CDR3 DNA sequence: TGTGCCAGCACCCCCCCTCTGGACAGGGGGGGCACCGGGGAGCTGTTTTTT.

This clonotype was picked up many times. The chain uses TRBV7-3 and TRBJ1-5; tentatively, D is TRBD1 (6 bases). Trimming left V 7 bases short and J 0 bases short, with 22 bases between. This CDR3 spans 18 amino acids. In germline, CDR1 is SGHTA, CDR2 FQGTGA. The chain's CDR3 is CASTAPRDIQYSNQPQHF. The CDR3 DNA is TGTGCCAGCACAGCCCCCCGGGACATACAATATAGCAATCAGCCCCAGCATTTT.

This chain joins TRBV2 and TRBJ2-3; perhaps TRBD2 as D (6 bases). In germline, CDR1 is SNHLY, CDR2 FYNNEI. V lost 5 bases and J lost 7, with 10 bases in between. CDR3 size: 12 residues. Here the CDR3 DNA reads TGTGCCAGCAGTTCAACTAGCAATACGCAGTATTTT. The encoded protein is CASSSTSNTQYF.

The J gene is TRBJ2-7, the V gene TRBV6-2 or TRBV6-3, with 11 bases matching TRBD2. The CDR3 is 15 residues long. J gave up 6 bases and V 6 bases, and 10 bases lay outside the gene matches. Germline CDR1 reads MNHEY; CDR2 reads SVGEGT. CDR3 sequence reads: CASSLSTSGIGEQYF. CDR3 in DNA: TGTGCCAGCAGCCTGTCGACTAGCGGGATCGGCGAGCAGTACTTC.